This T cell receptor (beta chain) was retrieved from a study of low-dose radiotherapy and immunotherapy resistance in tumors. Study summary: Members of Cohort 1 were treated with 0.5 Gy per fraction every 2 weeks. The prescribed total PTV dose was 6.5 Gy.

In the RACIN dose-escalation trial, donors got nivolumab plus ipilimumab with aspirin, cyclophosphamide and radiotherapy. cDNA synthesis used a TRAV/TRBV-specific primer set for both chains. The TCRs were subjected to amplification over 20 PCR cycles employing a constant-region primer in conjunction with a V-primer adapter. After the mRNA was isolated, it was amplified using in vitro transcription. TCRdb passed the reads through MiXCR, listing each CDR3 protein once. The sample shows 5,600 or so distinct CDR3 sequences, roughly 80% of them seen only once. The V segment lost 5 bases and the J segment 3 bases; nucleotides outside the gene matches: 7. Germline V gene sequence: CDR1 SEHNR, CDR2 FQNEAQ (reference sequence). The CDR3 has 15 amino acids.

The V and J genes are TRBV7-9 and TRBJ1-1; 9 bases align to TRBD1. This sequence originates from a human donor with advanced metastatic prostate, ovarian, gallbladder or colorectal cancer (not recorded which). This table probably holds off-target reads from a library built for another chain. The CDR3 region has the DNA TGTGCCAGCAGCCCCTGGGACAGGGAGGACACTGAAGCTTTCTTT. Translating it yields CASSPWDREDTEAFF.